This TCR beta chain is drawn from a study of T cell repertoires in cytomegalovirus infection. A single record per CDR3 protein comes from TCRdb applying MiXCR to the reads. The sample records some 940,000 distinct CDR3 sequences, roughly 30% being singletons. A remark on this clonotype: The antigen remains undetermined.

Germline V lookup: CDR1 LNHNV, CDR2 YYDKDF (reference sequence). This CDR3 has 14 residues. V was pared by 8 bases and J by 3 bases, with 14 bases between. The rearrangement joins TRBV15 to TRBJ2-1; D perhaps matches TRBD2 (6 bases). This specimen was cultured CD8+ T cells from PBMCs, taken from culture after CMV antigen stimulation. The receptor comes from a human donor in good health (CMV status not recorded). Some clones in this sample may be carry-over from other donors' samples. The CDR3 nucleotides are TGTGCCACCGCTGCGAGGGAGGTCTACAATGAGCAGTTCTTC. Its translation: CATAAREVYNEQFF.